This is a list of T cell receptor beta chains from one sample in a study of T cell responses to AZD1222 COVID-19 vaccine. Assay used: immunoSEQ multiplex PCR; TCRdb lists only in-frame clones, some missing. The sample includes about 170,000 clones, 92% of them seen just once. Sequences were derived from peripheral blood, sampled on day 0 of AZD1222 vaccination. Receptor source: an adult in good health. The CDR3 runs from the conserved cysteine through the conserved F or W. D genes are given only for firm matches. Expanded clones are given a class, and other clones once, few, many or no size at all.

v_gene	j_gene	abundance	d_gene	CDR3nt	CDR3aa
TRBV19	TRBJ1-5	NA	NA	TGTGCCACTTCGGGTGGGGTTCAGCCCCAGCATTTT	CATSGGVQPQHF
TRBV13	TRBJ2-3	NA	NA	TGTGCCAGCAGCACTTACAGGGCCACCACAGATACGCAGTATTTT	CASSTYRATTDTQYF
TRBV19	TRBJ1-2	NA	TRBD1	TGTGCCAGTAACCCGACAGGGCTCGATGGCTACACCTTC	CASNPTGLDGYTF
TRBV3-1/TRBV3-2	TRBJ2-1	once	TRBD1	TGTGCCAGCAGCCAAGATAGGACAGGCTCCTACAATGAGCAGTTCTTC	CASSQDRTGSYNEQFF
TRBV5-4	TRBJ1-6	NA	TRBD1	TGTGCCAGCAGCCTGGACAGGGTGGGTTCACCCCTCCACTTT	CASSLDRVGSPLHF
TRBV23-1	TRBJ2-1	NA	NA	TGCGCCAGCCGGGGCCCAGGGACTCCTCCTAACAATGAGCAGTTCTTC	CASRGPGTPPNNEQFF
TRBV19	TRBJ2-3	NA	NA	TGTGCCAGTAGCCCCGACGCACGTAGCAAAGTTACAGATACGCAGTATTTT	CASSPDARSKVTDTQYF
TRBV4-3	TRBJ2-1	NA	NA	TGCGCCAGCAGCCATCGGCAGGGCCCCTACAATGAGCAGTTCTTC	CASSHRQGPYNEQFF
TRBV2	TRBJ2-3	NA	NA	TGTGCCAGCAGTGAAGCTAGCCGGGGCACAGATACGCAGTATTTT	CASSEASRGTDTQYF
TRBV9	TRBJ2-5	NA	TRBD2	TGTGCCAGCAGCGCGGACGGACTAGGGCGTGAGACCCAGTACTTC	CASSADGLGRETQYF
TRBV7-2	TRBJ2-7	once	TRBD1	TGTGCCAGCAGCTTAGCGCCTTCATCCAGGGGGTATTACGAGCAGTACTTC	CASSLAPSSRGYYEQYF
TRBV4-1	TRBJ2-1	once	TRBD2	TGCGCCAGCAGCCTAGCGGGACTTGGCTCCTACAATGAGCAGTTCTTC	CASSLAGLGSYNEQFF
TRBV11-2	TRBJ1-2	NA	NA	TGTGCCAGCAGCTTAGCCGCGTTAAACTATGGCTACACCTTC	CASSLAALNYGYTF
TRBV7-9	TRBJ1-2	NA	NA	TGTGCCAGCAGCTCCCCGGACAGTCCTAACTATGGCTACACCTTC	CASSSPDSPNYGYTF
TRBV29-1	TRBJ2-2	NA	NA	TGCAGCGTTGAAGCATGGGACACCGGGGAGCTGTTTTTT	CSVEAWDTGELFF
TRBV7-9	TRBJ2-3	NA	NA	TGTGCCAGCAGCTTCAGGGAATCAGATACGCAGTATTTT	CASSFRESDTQYF
TRBV19	TRBJ2-5	NA	TRBD2	TGTGCCAGTAGTAAGGTAGCGGGGACTAAAGAGACCCAGTACTTC	CASSKVAGTKETQYF
TRBV19	TRBJ2-4	NA	NA	TGTGCCAGTAGTATAATCGGGGGGCCGGTGGCCAAAAACATTCAGTACTTC	CASSIIGGPVAKNIQYF
TRBV12-5	TRBJ2-3	NA	TRBD2	TGTGCTAGTGCCGATGGGGGGGGAAGAGATACGCAGTATTTT	CASADGGGRDTQYF
TRBV19	TRBJ1-2	few	NA	TGTGCCAGTAGTGCACAGGGCTACACCTTC	CASSAQGYTF
TRBV10-3	TRBJ1-2	NA	TRBD1	TGTGCCATCAGTGAGGGACAGGGGGAAATCATTAACTATGGCTACACCTTC	CAISEGQGEIINYGYTF
TRBV19	TRBJ2-1	NA	TRBD1	TGTGCCAGTAGTACGTCCCGGGACAGGGAGCAGTTCTTC	CASSTSRDREQFF
TRBV5-8	TRBJ1-6	NA	TRBD1	TGTGCCAGCAGCTCCTGGACAGGATTCTATTCAAATTCACCCCTCCACTTT	CASSSWTGFYSNSPLHF
TRBV27	TRBJ1-3	NA	NA	TGTGCCAGCACCGGCTACAGGCTAAGTGGAAACACCATATATTTT	CASTGYRLSGNTIYF
TRBV11-2	TRBJ1-2	NA	TRBD1	TGTGCCAGCAGCCAAGGGACAGTAATCCCCCTTCCCTATGGCTACACCTTC	CASSQGTVIPLPYGYTF
TRBV7-2	TRBJ1-1	NA	NA	TGTGCCAGCAGCCTCTTTGGGTCCCCATCCACTGAAGCTTTCTTT	CASSLFGSPSTEAFF
TRBV6-5	TRBJ1-1	NA	NA	TGTGCCAGCAGTTACTCCGGGACACCAAACACTGAAGCTTTCTTT	CASSYSGTPNTEAFF
TRBV10-3	TRBJ2-7	NA	NA	TGTGCCATCAGTGAGTCGAATGGTCCGGGAGTCTCCTACGAGCAGTACTTC	CAISESNGPGVSYEQYF
TRBV7-9	TRBJ1-4	NA	NA	TGTGCCAGCAGCCCCGTCAAGACGCGCTCTGATGAAAAACTGTTTTTT	CASSPVKTRSDEKLFF
TRBV11-3	TRBJ2-3	NA	TRBD1	TGTGCCAGCAGCTTAAGAGGGAAGGGGACAGATTCGCAGTATTTT	CASSLRGKGTDSQYF
TRBV3-1/TRBV3-2	TRBJ1-2	few	NA	TGTGCCAGCAGCCAAGATGCTGGGGTTGGCTACACCTTC	CASSQDAGVGYTF
TRBV16	TRBJ1-3	NA	NA	TGTGCCAGCAGCCAAGGACAGCCGCCGGGAAACACCATATATTTT	CASSQGQPPGNTIYF
TRBV14	TRBJ2-2	NA	NA	TGTGCCAGCAGCCAAGCCAGGGGTAACACCGGGGAGCTGTTTTTT	CASSQARGNTGELFF
TRBV27	TRBJ2-3	NA	TRBD2	TGTGCCAGCAGCCCGGGACTAGCGGGAGGCCACGGTTTGAGCACAGATACGCAGTATTTT	CASSPGLAGGHGLSTDTQYF
TRBV3-1/TRBV3-2	TRBJ2-1	NA	TRBD2	TGTGCCAGCAGCCAAGATCTAAGCGGGGCATACAATGAGCAGTTCTTC	CASSQDLSGAYNEQFF
TRBV30	TRBJ2-5	NA	TRBD2	TGTGCCCGCGGGGGGCTAACTCGACAAGAGACCCAGTACTTC	CARGGLTRQETQYF
TRBV3-1/TRBV3-2	TRBJ1-2	once	NA	TGTGCCAGCAGCCAAGAACAGGGAGGTGGCTACACCTTC	CASSQEQGGGYTF
TRBV4-3	TRBJ1-1	NA	TRBD1	TGCGCCAGCAGCCCCCGGCAGGGGGCCGGCACTGAAGCTTTCTTT	CASSPRQGAGTEAFF
TRBV5-1	TRBJ2-6	once	NA	TGCGCCAGCAGCTTGGAATCTCCCGGGCGACCCAACGTCCTGACTTTC	CASSLESPGRPNVLTF
TRBV6-2/TRBV6-3	TRBJ1-1	NA	NA	TGTGCCAGCAGTTATTTGTGGGTGAACACTGAAGCTTTCTTT	CASSYLWVNTEAFF
TRBV14	TRBJ2-7	NA	NA	TGTGCCAGCAGCTTTGGCCTTACAGCGTCCTACGAGCAGTACTTC	CASSFGLTASYEQYF
TRBV6-1	TRBJ1-4	NA	NA	TGTGCCAGCAGTGAGTACAGGGCCTTACTTAATGAAAAACTGTTTTTT	CASSEYRALLNEKLFF
TRBV4-3	TRBJ2-3	NA	TRBD2	TGCGCCAGCAGCCAAGAGCTAGCGGGGGGCACAGATACGCAGTATTTT	CASSQELAGGTDTQYF
TRBV5-1	TRBJ2-7	NA	NA	TGCGCCAGCAGCCCCCCACAGCCAAGCTCCTACGAGCAGTACTTC	CASSPPQPSSYEQYF
TRBV10-3	TRBJ2-3	once	NA	TGTGCCATCAGTGACCCCAACACAGATACGCAGTATTTT	CAISDPNTDTQYF
TRBV12-5	TRBJ2-3	NA	NA	TGTGCTAGTAGGAAACAGGGCCTAGTGACAGATACGCAGTATTTT	CASRKQGLVTDTQYF
TRBV2	TRBJ1-5	many	NA	TGTGCCAGCAACCGAGACAGTTATCAGCCCCAGCATTTT	CASNRDSYQPQHF